This T cell receptor (beta chain) was sequenced during a study of T cells in Graves' hyperthyroidism and ophthalmopathy. Study-wide points: Most thyroid clonotypes with frequency above 0.001 were detected in blood.

Reasons for excluding patients were uncontrolled infection, other autoimmune disease, pregnancy or lactation. A single count supports this clonotype. The target antigen is unknown. Amplified TCR beta CDR3 regions derived from RNA transcripts. The primer set for the first-round RT-PCR of the TCR CDR3 was HTBI. Each CDR3 protein gets one entry after TCRdb re-called the multiplex PCR reads with MiXCR. Of roughly 660,000 distinct CDR3 sequences listed, around a sixth are singletons. The V and J ends lost 4 bases and 12 bases respectively, with 13 bases between them. The germline V gene has CDR1 MDHEN and CDR2 SYDVKM. The CDR3 covers 12 residues.

The receptor was isolated from a man aged 45-65 years with Graves' hyperthyroidism. The material sequenced was blood. This chain connects TRBV28 to TRBJ1-5, with D unclear. CDR3 coding DNA: TGTGCCAGCAGTTCCCACTTACGCGACCAGCATTTT. Amino acids: CASSSHLRDQHF.